A selection of T cell receptor beta chains follows, all from one sample in a study of OX40 agonist ivuxolimab in advanced cancers. Profiled with immunoSEQ multiplex PCR; TCRdb holds only in-frame clones, not every one. Of approximately 80,000 clones in the sample, 90% to 95% were seen once. The sequencing used CD4+ or CD8+ T cells sorted from blood, collected in a trial of the OX40 agonist ivuxolimab. The receptors come from an adult with an advanced solid tumor such as melanoma, head and neck, liver or kidney cancer. Each CDR3 is given with its conserved first and last residue. The D gene is left open where the match is weak.

j_gene: TRBJ2-1; v_gene: TRBV7-2; d_gene: -; CDR3aa: CASSSPNGAVSRNEQFF; CDR3nt: TGTGCCAGCAGCTCTCCAAACGGGGCCGTTAGTAGAAATGAGCAGTTCTTC
j_gene: TRBJ2-3; v_gene: TRBV5-8; d_gene: TRBD2; CDR3aa: CASSLEAGGTDTQYF; CDR3nt: TGTGCCAGCAGCTTGGAAGCGGGGGGGACAGATACGCAGTATTTT
j_gene: TRBJ1-4; v_gene: TRBV19; d_gene: -; CDR3aa: CASKNVGSSEKLFF; CDR3nt: TGTGCCAGTAAAAACGTGGGGTCTTCAGAAAAACTGTTTTTT
j_gene: TRBJ2-1; v_gene: TRBV29-1; d_gene: TRBD2; CDR3aa: CSCSGRDFYNEQFF; CDR3nt: TGCAGCTGTAGCGGGAGGGATTTTTACAATGAGCAGTTCTTC
j_gene: TRBJ2-2; v_gene: TRBV7-2; d_gene: -; CDR3aa: CASTPGGLGRATGELFF; CDR3nt: TGTGCCAGCACCCCAGGGGGGCTCGGTAGAGCCACCGGGGAGCTGTTTTTT
j_gene: TRBJ2-1; v_gene: TRBV10-3; d_gene: -; CDR3aa: CAIRGTLSSYNEQFF; CDR3nt: TGTGCCATCAGAGGGACGCTCAGCTCCTACAATGAGCAGTTCTTC
j_gene: TRBJ2-5; v_gene: TRBV6-5; d_gene: -; CDR3aa: CASSRGGALDF; CDR3nt: TGTGCCAGCAGTAGGGGGGGGGCCCTTGACTTC
j_gene: TRBJ1-5; v_gene: TRBV10-3; d_gene: -; CDR3aa: CASRAAGGYRPQHF; CDR3nt: TGTGCCAGCCGGGCGGCGGGGGGGTATCGGCCCCAGCATTTT
j_gene: TRBJ2-2; v_gene: TRBV5-4; d_gene: TRBD2; CDR3aa: CASSPVAGGVAGELFF; CDR3nt: TGTGCCAGCAGTCCCGTAGCGGGAGGAGTGGCCGGGGAGCTGTTTTTT
j_gene: TRBJ1-1; v_gene: TRBV10-1; d_gene: -; CDR3aa: CASSDGLNTEAFF; CDR3nt: TGCGCCAGCAGTGACGGATTGAACACTGAAGCTTTCTTT